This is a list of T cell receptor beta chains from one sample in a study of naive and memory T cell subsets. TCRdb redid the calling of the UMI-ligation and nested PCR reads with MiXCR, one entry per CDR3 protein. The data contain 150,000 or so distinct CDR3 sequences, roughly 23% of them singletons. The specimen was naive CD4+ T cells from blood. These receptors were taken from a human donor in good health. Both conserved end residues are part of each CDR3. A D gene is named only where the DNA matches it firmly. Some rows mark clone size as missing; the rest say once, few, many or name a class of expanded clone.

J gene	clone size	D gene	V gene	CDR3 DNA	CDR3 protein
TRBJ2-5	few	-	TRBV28	TGTGCCAGCAGTTTCCCCTCCCTGGTAGCGGAGAGTCAAGAGACCCAGTACTTC	CASSFPSLVAESQETQYF
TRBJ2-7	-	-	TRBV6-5	TGTGCCAGCAGTTACTCGAGTCAGGGCGAGCAGTACTTC	CASSYSSQGEQYF
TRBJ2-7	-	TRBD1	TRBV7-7	TGTGCCAGCAGCTTAGGGGCAGGGGGCTACGAGCAGTACTTC	CASSLGAGGYEQYF
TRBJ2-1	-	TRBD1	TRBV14	TGTGCCAGCAGCACTCTACAGGGGGCTCCGCCTCGCAATGAGCAGTTCTTC	CASSTLQGAPPRNEQFF
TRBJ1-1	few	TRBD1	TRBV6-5	TGTGCCAGCAGCGGGGACAGGGGCACTGAAGCTTTCTTT	CASSGDRGTEAFF
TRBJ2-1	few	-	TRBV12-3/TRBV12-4	TGTGCCAGCAGTTTCCGAGGGGTATCCACCTCCTACAATGAGCAGTTCTTC	CASSFRGVSTSYNEQFF
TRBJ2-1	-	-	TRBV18	TGTGCCAGCTCACCACCCCCAGGAGCGTACAATGAGCAGTTCTTC	CASSPPPGAYNEQFF
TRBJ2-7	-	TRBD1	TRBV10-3	TGTGCCATCGGACAGGGTGGATACGAGCAGTACTTC	CAIGQGGYEQYF
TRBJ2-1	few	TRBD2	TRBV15	TGTGCCACCAGCAGAGAGCCGGGGGGGCACAATGAGCAGTTCTTC	CATSREPGGHNEQFF
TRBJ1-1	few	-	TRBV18	TGTGCCAGCTCACCACTCAGTTCGGGCGAGTACCCAGCTTTCTTT	CASSPLSSGEYPAFF
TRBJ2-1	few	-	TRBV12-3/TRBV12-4	TGTGCCAGCAGTTCCCGGACCCCGTGGGATGAGCAGTTCTTC	CASSSRTPWDEQFF
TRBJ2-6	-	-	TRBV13	TGTGCCAGCAGCTTTATATCCCGGGGGACACTAGGGGCGAACTTTTTCTCTGGGGCCAACGTCCTGACTTTC	CASSFISRGTLGANFFSGANVLTF
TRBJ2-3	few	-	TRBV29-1	TGCAGCGCAGACGGGGACGGTAGAGATACGCAGTATTTT	CSADGDGRDTQYF
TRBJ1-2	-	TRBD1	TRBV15	TGTGCCACCAGCAGAGAGGGAGAGACAGGGTATGGCTACACCTTC	CATSREGETGYGYTF
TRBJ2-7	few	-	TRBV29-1	TGCAGCGTTGATTGGCAGGGAGGCTACGAGCAGTACTTC	CSVDWQGGYEQYF
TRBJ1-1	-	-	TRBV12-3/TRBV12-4	TGTGCCAGCAGTTTGGGGGGAGGGTACACTGAAGCTTTCTTT	CASSLGGGYTEAFF
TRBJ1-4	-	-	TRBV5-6	TGTGCCAGCAGCTTGCGGGGCGGGAATGAACGGCTGTTTTTT	CASSLRGGNERLFF
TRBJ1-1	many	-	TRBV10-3	TGTGCCATCACCTCCTCCGATGGGAGGGCTGAAGCTTTCTTT	CAITSSDGRAEAFF
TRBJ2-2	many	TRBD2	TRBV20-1	TGCAGTGCTAGAGCCCTTAGCGGGAGGATGGGCACCGGGGAGCTGTTTTTT	CSARALSGRMGTGELFF
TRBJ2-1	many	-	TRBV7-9	TGTGCCAGCAGCTTCATTCTTTCGTCTAGCTACAATGAGCAGTTCTTC	CASSFILSSSYNEQFF
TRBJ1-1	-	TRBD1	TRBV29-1	TGCAGCGCAGGTCAGGGGGCGCAAACTGAAGCTTTCTTT	CSAGQGAQTEAFF
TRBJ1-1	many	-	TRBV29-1	TGCAGCGCACGACAGATTCTGAACACTGAAGCTTTCTTT	CSARQILNTEAFF